The T cell receptor (delta chain) described here comes from a study of gamma-delta chains in newborns, infants, children. Remarks on this clone: With a much larger clone just one base away, this may be a read error. Other DNA sequences within the sample encode an identical CDR3.

TCRdb applied CATT to the reads for clone calling. The sample comprises about 3,000 delta-chain clones, over 2% of which are singletons, and over 5% rests with the top ten. Germline V gene sequence: CDR1 GEAIGNYY, CDR2 EKD. Trimming took off 1 base at V and 3 bases at J, with 8 bases between the two ends. The CDR3 contains 13 residues. This sequence was found in a child who was a newborn, infant or young child, either healthy, febrile or measles-vaccinated (not recorded which). Sequencing was performed on blood. The rearrangement joins TRDV2 to TRDJ1; D is uncertain. CDR3 sequence reads: CACDTFGSDKLIF. CDR3 nucleotide sequence: TGTGCCTGTGACACGTTCGGATCCGATAAACTCATCTTT.